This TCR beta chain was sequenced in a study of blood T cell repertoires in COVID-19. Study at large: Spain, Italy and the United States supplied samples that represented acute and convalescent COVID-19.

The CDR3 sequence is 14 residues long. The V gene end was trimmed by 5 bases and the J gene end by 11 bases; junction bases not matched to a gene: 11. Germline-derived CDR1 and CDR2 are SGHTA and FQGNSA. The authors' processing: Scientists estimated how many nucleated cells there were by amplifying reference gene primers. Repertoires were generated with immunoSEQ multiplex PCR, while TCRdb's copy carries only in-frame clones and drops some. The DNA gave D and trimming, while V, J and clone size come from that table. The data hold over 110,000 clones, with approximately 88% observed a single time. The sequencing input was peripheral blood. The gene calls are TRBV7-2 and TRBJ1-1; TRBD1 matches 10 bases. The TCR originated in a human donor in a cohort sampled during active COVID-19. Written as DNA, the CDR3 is TGTGCCAGCAGCCCACCGGGACAGGGGTTGAAGGCTTTCTTT. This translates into CASSPPGQGLKAFF. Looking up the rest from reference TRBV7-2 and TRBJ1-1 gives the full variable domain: GAGVSQSPSNKVTEKGKDVELRCDPISGHTALYWYRQSLGQGLEFLIYFQGNSAPDKSGLPSDRFSAERTGGSVSTLTIQRTQQEDSAVYLCASSPPGQGLKAFFGQGTRLTVV.